These 25 T cell receptor beta chains came from one sample sequenced in a study of cytomegalovirus exposure and HLA in healthy donors. 13 Jbeta primers and 60 Vbeta primers were used for the PCR. Produced via immunoSEQ multiplex PCR; TCRdb's table is partial and in-frame only. The sample includes nearly 200,000 clones, about 85% of them seen just once. Sequenced sample: PBMCs. Receptors were obtained from a male donor in good health and CMV-seropositive.

For this clone: One end of the junction varies from germline; a read error may be responsible. The V gene is TRBV10-3, the J gene TRBJ2-5; 8 bases agree with TRBD1. TRBJ2-7 explains the end of the DNA better; the J call may be wrong. The germline V gene encodes CDR1 ENHRY and CDR2 SYGVKD. This CDR3 is 13 amino acids long. The CDR3 reads CSILTGVPYEQYF. CDR3 DNA sequence: TGTTCCATCTTGACAGGGGTACCCTACGAGCAGTACTTC.

The chain joins TRBV14 to TRBJ2-5; D call uncertain. Trimming stripped 0 bases from V and 1 base from J, with 12 bases between. Looked up from germline, CDR1 is SGHDN and CDR2 is FVKESK. The CDR3 extends over 16 amino acids. The CDR3 DNA reads as TGTGCCAGCAGCCAAGATCTTACAGTCTTCCAAGAGACCCAGTACTTC. Protein: CASSQDLTVFQETQYF.

The chain couples TRBV28 to TRBJ2-7; 7 nucleotides align to TRBD2. The CDR3 consists of 14 residues. With V trimmed by 8 bases and J by 2 bases, 9 bases remained unmatched. In germline, CDR1 is MDHEN, CDR2 SYDVKM. The CDR3 DNA reads as TGTGCCAGCTTATCGACTAGCAGACCCTACGAGCAGTACTTC. Protein sequence: CASLSTSRPYEQYF.

The chain couples TRBV7-2 to TRBJ1-6, with no clear D. Germline lookup yields CDR1 SGHTA and CDR2 FQGNSA. Trimming shortened V by 4 bases and J by 13 bases, and 17 bases separated the two germline ends. The CDR3 length is 14 residues. The CDR3 region is CASSSEDIPRPLHF. In DNA, the CDR3 is TGTGCCAGCAGCTCAGAAGACATCCCGCGCCCCCTCCACTTT.

V and J are TRBV7-3 and TRBJ2-7; the match to TRBD1 covers 7 bases. In germline, CDR1 is SGHTA, CDR2 FQGTGA. Germline trimming cut 2 bases from V and 6 bases from J; bases unmatched to any gene: 4. The CDR3 runs 13 residues. This CDR3 reads CASSLARGSEQYF. Written as DNA, the CDR3 is TGTGCCAGCAGCTTAGCCAGGGGGAGCGAGCAGTACTTC.

The chain has TRBV6-1 and TRBJ2-7; 11 bases are a match to TRBD2. Trimming cost V 6 bases and J 0 bases; bases outside gene matches: 4. Germline V CDR1 and CDR2: MNHNS, SASEGT. The CDR3 runs to 15 residues. The CDR3 sequence: CASSPGTSGSYEQYF. CDR3 sequence (DNA): TGTGCCAGCAGCCCCGGGACTAGCGGCTCCTACGAGCAGTACTTC.

The chain couples TRBV27 to TRBJ1-2; 9 nucleotides match TRBD1. The germline gives CDR1 MNHEY, CDR2 SMNVEV (reference sequence). The CDR3 length is 15 residues. V lost 7 bases to trimming and J lost 4 bases; unmatched junction nucleotides: 10. CDR3 in amino acids: CASTPGQGNLYGYTF. For the CDR3, the DNA is TGTGCCAGCACCCCCGGACAGGGGAACCTCTATGGCTACACCTTC.

This chain connects TRBV7-2 to TRBJ2-7, with 9 nucleotides matching TRBD2. Germline V gene data show CDR1 as SGHTA and CDR2 as FQGNSA. The CDR3 spans 14 residues. V lost 4 bases, J lost 4 bases, and 5 bases stayed unmatched. DNA for the CDR3: TGTGCCAGCAGCTCAGCGGGAGGTGTTTACGAGCAGTACTTC. Protein: CASSSAGGVYEQYF.

V usage is TRBV7-2 and J usage is TRBJ2-7, with 12 bases lining up with TRBD1. The CDR3 contains 16 residues. The germline V gene encodes CDR1 SGHTA and CDR2 FQGNSA. Unmatched junction bases numbered 11, after V lost 5 bases and J lost 6 bases. The CDR3: CASSGRDRGRGSEQYF. In DNA, the CDR3 is TGTGCCAGCAGCGGCCGGGACAGGGGGCGGGGAAGCGAGCAGTACTTC. Filled out from reference TRBV7-2 and TRBJ2-7, the complete variable domain reads GAGVSQSPSNKVTEKGKDVELRCDPISGHTALYWYRQSLGQGLEFLIYFQGNSAPDKSGLPSDRFSAERTGGSVSTLTIQRTQQEDSAVYLCASSGRDRGRGSEQYFGPGTRLTVT.

This rearrangement joins TRBV7-9 to TRBJ1-2, with D possibly TRBD1 on 5 matching bases. Trimming removed 4 bases from V and 7 bases from J, with 10 bases in between. CDR1 is SEHNR and CDR2 is FQNEAQ in the germline V gene (reference sequence). The CDR3 runs 12 residues. CDR3 DNA: TGTGCCAGCAGCTCTCGGACAAGTGGCTACACCTTC. Its protein is CASSSRTSGYTF.

The V call is TRBV19, the J call TRBJ1-1; no firm D call. The germline gives CDR1 LNHDA, CDR2 SQIVND (reference sequence). Trimming pared 5 bases from V and 8 bases from J, leaving 12 bases between. The CDR3 loop spans 12 amino acids. In DNA, the CDR3 is TGTGCCAGTAGTGAAAGACAAGCCGAAGCTTTCTTT. Translation: CASSERQAEAFF.

This sequence joins TRBV2 and TRBJ1-4, with a weak D call TRBD1 (5 bases). The CDR3 has 15 residues. Germline loops: CDR1 SNHLY, CDR2 FYNNEI. V lost 3 bases and J lost 6, with 14 bases in between. For the CDR3, the DNA is TGTGCCAGCAGTGAGCGGGGGATGAAGGATGAAAAACTGTTTTTT. It is translated as CASSERGMKDEKLFF.

There are a few counts of this clone. This chain links TRBV2 with TRBJ1-2, with D tentatively TRBD1 (5 bases). V gave up 7 bases and J gave up 4 bases, with 19 bases separating them. In germline, CDR1 is SNHLY, CDR2 FYNNEI. The CDR3 runs 15 residues. The CDR3 nucleotides read TGTGCCAGCACGGAAATCCTAGGACAATCCTATGGCTACACCTTC. Protein sequence: CASTEILGQSYGYTF.

This chain's CDR3 is CASSLDRGLNNEQFF. CDR3 sequence (DNA): TGTGCCAGCAGCTTGGACAGGGGGCTCAACAATGAGCAGTTCTTC. The rearrangement links TRBV7-8 to TRBJ2-1; 11 bases are a match to TRBD1. The CDR3 consists of 15 residues. Trimming cost V 3 bases and J 5 bases; bases outside gene matches: 3. Germline CDR1 reads SGHVS; CDR2 reads FQNEAQ.

This clone showed up just once. This rearrangement joins TRBV15 to TRBJ1-6, with D perhaps TRBD1 (5 bases). The germline V gene has CDR1 LNHNV and CDR2 YYDKDF (reference sequence). This CDR3 has 13 amino acids. V lost 1 base to trimming and J lost 7 bases, with 5 bases between them. The CDR3 region is CATSRGQNSPLHF. The CDR3 coding sequence is TGTGCCACCAGCAGAGGACAGAATTCACCCCTCCACTTT.

This chain uses TRBV20-1 with TRBJ2-1; D is possibly TRBD2 (5 bases). The CDR3 totals 9 residues. Per germline, CDR1 DFQATT and CDR2 SNEGSKA (reference sequence). V shed 5 bases and J shed 13 bases, with 9 bases lying between them. The CDR3 sequence is CSARTSQFF. The CDR3 nucleotides read TGCAGTGCTCGGACTTCCCAGTTCTTC.

This rearrangement joins TRBV5-5 to TRBJ1-1; the match to TRBD1 covers 8 bases. The CDR3 totals 13 residues. Per germline, CDR1 SGHKS and CDR2 YYEKEE (reference sequence). J gave up 5 bases and V 4 bases, and 4 bases lay outside the gene matches. The CDR3 coding sequence is TGTGCCAGCAGCCAAACAGGGGGGACTGAAGCTTTCTTT. This encodes CASSQTGGTEAFF. The full variable domain, completed using reference TRBV5-5 and TRBJ1-1, is DAGVTQSPTHLIKTRGQQVTLRCSPISGHKSVSWYQQVLGQGPQFIFQYYEKEERGRGNFPDRFSARQFPNYSSELNVNALLLGDSALYLCASSQTGGTEAFFGQGTRLTVV.

The rearrangement joins TRBV6-1 to TRBJ1-5; no definite D call. Per the germline V gene, CDR1 is MNHNS and CDR2 is SASEGT. The CDR3 length is 13 residues. V lost 7 bases to trimming and J lost 3 bases, with 10 bases between them. The CDR3 DNA is TGTGCCAGCACGATACAGCCCAATCAGCCCCAGCATTTT. Protein product: CASTIQPNQPQHF.

The J gene is TRBJ2-3, the V gene TRBV9; tentatively, D is TRBD1 (6 bases). Trimming pared 4 bases from V and 3 bases from J, leaving 15 bases between. This CDR3 is built from 15 residues. Germline loops: CDR1 SGDLS, CDR2 YYNGEE. The CDR3: CASSSQGFMTDTQYF. Written as DNA, the CDR3 is TGTGCCAGCAGCTCTCAGGGGTTTATGACAGATACGCAGTATTTT.

This chain's CDR3 is CASSPATGGNEQYF. DNA of the CDR3: TGTGCCAGCAGCCCGGCGACAGGGGGCAACGAGCAGTACTTC. This chain uses TRBV7-2 with TRBJ2-7, with TRBD1 matching 10 bases. Germline trimming cut 5 bases from V and 5 bases from J; bases unmatched to any gene: 6. Germline V lookup: CDR1 SGHTA, CDR2 FQGNSA. The CDR3 runs 14 residues.

The chain couples TRBV6-5 to TRBJ2-5; 8 bases are shared with TRBD2. The CDR3 runs to 14 residues. V was clipped by 7 bases and J by 5 bases; unmatched bases: 9. CDR1 and CDR2 from the germline V gene are MNHEY and SVGAGI. CDR3 in amino acids: CASTAPVAGETQYF. CDR3 nucleotide sequence: TGTGCCAGCACCGCCCCGGTAGCGGGGGAGACCCAGTACTTC.

The CDR3 sequence: CASSLPGQQEAFF. CDR3 coding DNA: TGTGCCAGCAGCCTACCGGGACAGCAGGAAGCTTTCTTT. The chain combines TRBV7-3 with TRBJ1-1; 7 bases align to TRBD1. V shed 5 bases and J 8 bases; nucleotides not matched to a gene: 8. In germline, CDR1 is SGHTA, CDR2 FQGTGA. The CDR3 length is 13 residues. Full variable domain (outside the CDR3, taken from reference TRBV7-3 and TRBJ1-1): GAGVSQTPSNKVTEKGKYVELRCDPISGHTALYWYRQSLGQGPEFLIYFQGTGAADDSGLPNDRFFAVRPEGSVSTLKIQRTERGDSAVYLCASSLPGQQEAFFGQGTRLTVV.

This clone has a handful of counts. The V gene is TRBV2, the J gene TRBJ2-1, with 7 bases matching TRBD1. Germline CDR1 SNHLY, CDR2 FYNNEI. J lost 4 bases, V lost 9 bases, and 9 bases had no gene match. The CDR3 extends over 14 amino acids. The CDR3 DNA reads TGTGCCAGGGGACGGGCAGGGGGTTACAATGAGCAGTTCTTC. The encoded protein is CARGRAGGYNEQFF.

On this clone: Distinct nucleotide sequences in the sample also encode this CDR3. The V and J genes are TRBV5-1 and TRBJ1-5; D is unclear. Germline assignment: CDR1 SGHRS and CDR2 YFSETQ. The CDR3 is 13 amino acids. Trimming removed 3 bases from V and 2 bases from J, with 6 bases in between. The CDR3 spells CASSSGGNQPQHF. DNA for the CDR3: TGCGCCAGCAGCTCGGGAGGCAATCAGCCCCAGCATTTT.

The gene calls are TRBV7-3 and TRBJ2-1, with no clear D. The CDR3 has 13 residues. Per germline, CDR1 SGHTA and CDR2 FQGTGA. V was clipped by 2 bases and J by 7 bases, with 9 bases between them. The CDR3 DNA is TGTGCCAGCAGCTTAGGGCATCAGAATGAGCAGTTCTTC. This encodes CASSLGHQNEQFF. The complete variable domain, with remaining parts taken from reference TRBV7-3 and TRBJ2-1, reads GAGVSQTPSNKVTEKGKYVELRCDPISGHTALYWYRQSLGQGPEFLIYFQGTGAADDSGLPNDRFFAVRPEGSVSTLKIQRTERGDSAVYLCASSLGHQNEQFFGPGTRLTVL.